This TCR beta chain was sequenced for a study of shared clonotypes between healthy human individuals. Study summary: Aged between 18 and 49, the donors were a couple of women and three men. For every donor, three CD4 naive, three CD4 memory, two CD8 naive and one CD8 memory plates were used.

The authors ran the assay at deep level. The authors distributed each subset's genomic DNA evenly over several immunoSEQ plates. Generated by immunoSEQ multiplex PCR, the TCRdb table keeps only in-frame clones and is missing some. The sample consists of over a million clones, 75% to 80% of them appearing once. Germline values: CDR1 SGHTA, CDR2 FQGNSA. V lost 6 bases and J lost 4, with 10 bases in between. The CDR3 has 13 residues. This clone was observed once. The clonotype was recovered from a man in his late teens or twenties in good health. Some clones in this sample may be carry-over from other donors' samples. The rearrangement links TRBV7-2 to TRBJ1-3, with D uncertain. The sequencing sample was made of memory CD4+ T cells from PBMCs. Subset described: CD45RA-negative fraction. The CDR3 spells CASSLSRGNTIYF. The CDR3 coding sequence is TGTGCCAGCAGTCTTAGCAGAGGAAACACCATATATTTT.